Following are 19 T cell receptor beta chains from one sample sequenced in a study of blood T cell repertoires in COVID-19. Assay: immunoSEQ multiplex PCR; the TCRdb copy retains only in-frame clones and omits some. The sample lists hundreds of thousands of clones; about 89% were seen once. Sequencing used peripheral blood. The origin of the receptors is a woman aged 25 to 39 with COVID-19, enrolled during active disease.

This chain links TRBV5-5 with TRBJ1-1; TRBD1 might be the D (6 bases). Germline lookup yields CDR1 SGHKS and CDR2 YYEKEE (reference sequence). This CDR3 spans 14 amino acids. Trimming pared 2 bases from V and 0 bases from J, leaving 8 bases between. CDR3 sequence: CASSFGQMNTEAFF. In DNA, the CDR3 is TGTGCCAGCAGCTTCGGACAGATGAACACTGAAGCTTTCTTT.

The chain has TRBV2 and TRBJ1-1; a weak D match, TRBD1 (5 bases). This CDR3 contains 14 residues. V lost 7 bases and J lost 5, with 17 bases in between. Germline V gene data show CDR1 as SNHLY and CDR2 as FYNNEI. The CDR3 reads CASTMGLPTTEAFF. CDR3 DNA sequence: TGTGCCAGCACTATGGGACTTCCGACTACTGAAGCTTTCTTT.

The chain carries TRBV5-4 and TRBJ1-2, with unresolved D. CDR3 length equals 15 residues. The germline V gene encodes CDR1 SGHNT and CDR2 YYREEE (reference sequence). Trimming shortened V by 1 base and J by 8 bases, and 18 bases separated the two germline ends. In nucleotides, the CDR3 is TGTGCCAGCAGCTTGCCCAACAGTCGGGGTGACGGCTACACCTTC. Its translation is CASSLPNSRGDGYTF.

On this clone itself: Mismatch with germline at one junction end may stem from a read error. The V and J genes are TRBV10-3 and TRBJ2-1, with 7 bases aligning to TRBD2. Looked up from germline, CDR1 is ENHRY and CDR2 is SYGVKD. The CDR3 is 14 amino acids. The CDR3 region has the DNA TGTGCCATCAGTGAGGCGGGAGTCTACCATGAGCAGTTCTTC. It encodes CAISEAGVYHEQFF.

V and J are TRBV5-4 and TRBJ1-2; the D gene is possibly TRBD1 (6 bases). Per the germline V gene, CDR1 is SGHNT and CDR2 is YYREEE (reference sequence). CDR3 size: 14 residues. V lost 0 bases and J lost 4, with 10 bases in between. The CDR3 DNA reads as TGTGCCAGCAGCTTGGCAACAGGGTTCTATGGCTACACCTTC. It yields the protein CASSLATGFYGYTF.

The V call is TRBV28, the J call TRBJ1-6; perhaps TRBD1 as D (5 bases). The V and J ends lost 2 bases and 6 bases respectively, with 14 bases between them. The CDR3 runs to 16 residues. Germline CDR1 and CDR2: MDHEN and SYDVKM. The CDR3 DNA reads TGTGCCAGCAGTTTAAGGACACGAAGAAGTAATTCACCCCTCCACTTT. Protein product: CASSLRTRRSNSPLHF.

V is TRBV2 and J is TRBJ2-7; 8 bases agree with TRBD1. Germline V gene data show CDR1 as SNHLY and CDR2 as FYNNEI. The ends lost 8 bases at V and 4 bases at J; junction bases unmatched: 4. The CDR3 spans 12 residues. In nucleotides, the CDR3 is TGTGCCAGCGAGCAGGGGGCATACGAGCAGTACTTC. Translating gives CASEQGAYEQYF.

This clone was recorded a few times. The rearrangement joins TRBV6-4 to TRBJ2-1, with 8 bases aligning to TRBD1. The CDR3 contains 15 residues. CDR1 and CDR2 (germline): MRHNA, SNTAGT. The V and J ends lost 4 bases and 0 bases, in that order; junction bases with no gene match: 2. In DNA form, the CDR3 reads TGTGCCAGCAGTGTAGACAGGGGCTCCTACAATGAGCAGTTCTTC. Its protein product is CASSVDRGSYNEQFF.

This chain uses TRBV6-4 with TRBJ2-1; possible D gene TRBD1, 7 bases. The CDR3 length is 15 residues. V was shortened by 5 bases and J by 8 bases, with 19 bases between the two germline ends. In germline, CDR1 is MRHNA, CDR2 SNTAGT. CDR3 bases: TGTGCCAGCAGTTCCACAGGGGACTCTTGGGATGAGCAGTTCTTC. It encodes CASSSTGDSWDEQFF.

J is TRBJ1-1 and V is TRBV7-9, with TRBD1 matching over 7 bases. With V trimmed by 5 bases and J by 6 bases, 15 bases remained unmatched. There are 16 residues in the CDR3. Germline lookup yields CDR1 SEHNR and CDR2 FQNEAQ (reference sequence). The CDR3 DNA follows: TGTGCCAGCAGCCGCACCGACAGGGAGAGCTTCGCTGAAGCTTTCTTT. Residues: CASSRTDRESFAEAFF.

The chain employs TRBV18 and TRBJ1-4, with D possibly TRBD1 on 5 matching bases. V dropped 6 bases and J dropped 5 bases, with 25 bases sitting between them. CDR1 KGHSH and CDR2 LQKENI come from the germline V gene. The CDR3 length is 18 residues. The CDR3 sequence: CASSSLGPPAANNEKLFF. The CDR3 bases are TGTGCCAGCTCCTCCTTGGGGCCACCCGCCGCAAACAATGAAAAACTGTTTTTT.

The chain has TRBV14 and TRBJ2-5, with TRBD1 matching over 7 bases. The CDR3 extends over 18 amino acids. The V gene's germline CDR1 is SGHDN and CDR2 FVKESK. Trimming at V came to 2 bases and at J to 2 bases, leaving 14 bases not matched to a gene. The CDR3 DNA is TGTGCCAGCAGCCAAAAAAGGTCCCGGGACAGCTATCAAGAGACCCAGTACTTC. Residues: CASSQKRSRDSYQETQYF.

V is TRBV6-5 and J is TRBJ2-2; 7 nucleotides line up with TRBD2. With 0 bases clipped from V and 8 bases from J, the junction kept 6 bases outside the gene matches. The CDR3 runs 15 residues. Germline loops: CDR1 MNHEY, CDR2 SVGAGI. The DNA of the CDR3 is TGTGCCAGCAGTTACTCCCTGGGACTATTAGGGGAGCTGTTTTTT. Protein sequence: CASSYSLGLLGELFF.

This clone occurred once. The CDR3 sequence: CASSYQGAFESSPLHF. The CDR3 coding sequence is TGTGCCAGCAGTTACCAGGGGGCGTTCGAGAGTTCACCCCTCCACTTT. The genes are TRBV6-2 or TRBV6-3 and TRBJ1-6, with 8 bases fitting TRBD1. V was clipped by 2 bases and J by 9 bases; unmatched bases: 9. Germline-derived CDR1 and CDR2 are MNHEY and SVGEGT. The CDR3 contains 16 residues.

The chain links TRBV6-5 to TRBJ1-2, with TRBD1 matching over 7 bases. J lost 2 bases, V lost 6 bases, and 3 bases had no gene match. The CDR3 spans 13 residues. The germline V gene encodes CDR1 MNHEY and CDR2 SVGAGI. Here the CDR3 DNA reads TGTGCCAGCAGGACAGGGACAAACTATGGCTACACCTTC. Translated, it gives CASRTGTNYGYTF.

This clone was counted between two and nine times. The CDR3 region has the DNA TGTGCCAGCAGCCCCGCCCCGTTTCAGCAGGGAGGGGTAAACACCATATATTTT. This codes for CASSPAPFQQGGVNTIYF. V is TRBV7-2 and J is TRBJ1-3; perhaps TRBD1 as D (5 bases). Trimming took off 5 bases at V and 6 bases at J, with 26 bases between the two ends. The CDR3 is made up of 18 amino acids. CDR1 and CDR2 (germline): SGHTA, FQGNSA.

This clone was seen a single time. The J gene is TRBJ2-1, the V gene TRBV28, with TRBD2 as a possible D gene (5 bases). This CDR3 is 13 amino acids long. In germline, CDR1 is MDHEN, CDR2 SYDVKM. V was pared by 4 bases and J by 3 bases, with 7 bases between. CDR3: CASSSDFYNEQFF. For the CDR3, the DNA is TGTGCCAGCAGTTCGGACTTCTACAATGAGCAGTTCTTC.

The V call is TRBV6-6, the J call TRBJ2-3; D may be TRBD2 (6 bases). This CDR3 spans 15 amino acids. The ends were cut back, 2 bases at V and 1 base at J, with 10 bases in the middle. Germline CDR1 MNHNY, CDR2 SVGAGI (reference sequence). This chain's CDR3 is CASSYGWGGTDTQYF. The CDR3 nucleotides are TGTGCCAGCAGTTACGGGTGGGGGGGCACAGATACGCAGTATTTT.

V is TRBV28 and J is TRBJ1-2; D is ambiguous. Germline-derived CDR1 and CDR2 are MDHEN and SYDVKM. The V end lost 4 bases, the J end lost 4 bases, and 4 bases lay between the germline ends. This CDR3 region has 11 residues. Here the CDR3 DNA reads TGTGCCAGCAGTTCGGTCTATGGCTACACCTTC. This codes for CASSSVYGYTF.